These 5 T cell receptor beta chains were all obtained from the same sample, sequenced in a study of T cell changes during pregnancy in multiple sclerosis. Profiling relied on immunoSEQ multiplex PCR, and the TCRdb table lists in-frame clones only, not all of them. The table lists under 70,000 clones, approximately 90% of them singletons, with around 1.3% in the top ten. This sample comprised peripheral blood, obtained in the second trimester of pregnancy. The receptors shown here come from a female donor with multiple sclerosis, enrolled in a pregnancy study.

The chain recombines TRBV9 with TRBJ2-1; 9 bases map to TRBD1. The CDR3 runs to 16 residues. Per germline, CDR1 SGDLS and CDR2 YYNGEE. Trimming took 1 base from V and 6 from J; bases not matched to a gene: 8. CDR3 in amino acids: CASSVSLGQGLNEQFF. The CDR3 DNA reads TGTGCCAGCAGCGTAAGTTTGGGACAGGGACTCAATGAGCAGTTCTTC.

This clone was seen a few times. The chain is built from TRBV2 and TRBJ1-4; the D gene is possibly TRBD1 (5 bases). V dropped 0 bases and J dropped 17 bases, with 13 bases sitting between them. The germline CDR1 and CDR2 sequences are SNHLY and FYNNEI. This CDR3 contains 12 residues. CDR3 residues: CASSEAGRTPFF. The CDR3 DNA follows: TGTGCCAGCAGTGAAGCTGGGCGGACACCTTTTTTT.

The chain joins TRBV7-9 to TRBJ1-5; D ambiguous. This CDR3 contains 12 residues. The V and J ends lost 7 bases and 10 bases respectively, with 14 bases between them. Germline V gives CDR1 SEHNR, CDR2 FQNEAQ (reference sequence). CDR3 loop: CASTPGEGPQHF. In DNA form, the CDR3 reads TGTGCCAGCACCCCCGGGGAGGGACCCCAGCATTTT. Using reference TRBV7-9 and TRBJ1-5 for the parts outside the CDR3, the full variable domain is DTGVSQNPRHKITKRGQNVTFRCDPISEHNRLYWYRQTLGQGPEFLTYFQNEAQLEKSRLLSDRFSAERPKGSFSTLEIQRTEQGDSAMYLCASTPGEGPQHFGDGTRLSIL.

In its sample, this clone was seen once. The chain is built from TRBV6-5 and TRBJ2-7, with 10 bases aligning to TRBD1. Germline V gives CDR1 MNHEY, CDR2 SVGAGI. The CDR3 contains 13 residues. After removal of 6 bases from V and 3 bases from J, the junction contained 2 bases not matched to a gene. CDR3 nucleotides: TGTGCCAGCAGGACAGGGGGCCGCTACGAGCAGTACTTC. Amino acid sequence: CASRTGGRYEQYF.

The chain combines TRBV29-1 with TRBJ2-2; 12 bases fit TRBD2. The CDR3 has 18 residues. With V trimmed by 0 bases and J by 4 bases, 9 bases remained unmatched. In germline, CDR1 is SQVTM, CDR2 ANQGSEA. The CDR3 here is CSVEDGLSGLAGTGELFF. The DNA for the CDR3 is TGCAGCGTTGAAGATGGGCTGTCGGGACTAGCGGGCACCGGGGAGCTGTTTTTT.